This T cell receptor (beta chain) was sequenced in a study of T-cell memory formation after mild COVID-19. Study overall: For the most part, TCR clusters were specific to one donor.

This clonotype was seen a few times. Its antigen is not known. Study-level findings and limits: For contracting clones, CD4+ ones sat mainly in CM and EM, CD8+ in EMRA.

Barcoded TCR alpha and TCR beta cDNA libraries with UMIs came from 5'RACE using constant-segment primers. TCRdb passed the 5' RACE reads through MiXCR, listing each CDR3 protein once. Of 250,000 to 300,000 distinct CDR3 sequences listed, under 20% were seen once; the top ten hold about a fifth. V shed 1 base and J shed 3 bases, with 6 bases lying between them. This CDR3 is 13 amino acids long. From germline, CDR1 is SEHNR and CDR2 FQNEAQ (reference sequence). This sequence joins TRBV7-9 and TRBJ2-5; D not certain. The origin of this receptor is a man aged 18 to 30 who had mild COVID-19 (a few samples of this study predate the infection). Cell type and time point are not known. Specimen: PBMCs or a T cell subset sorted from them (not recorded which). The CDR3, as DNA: TGTGCCAGCAGCTTAGAGTGGGAAGAGACCCAGTACTTC. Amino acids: CASSLEWEETQYF.